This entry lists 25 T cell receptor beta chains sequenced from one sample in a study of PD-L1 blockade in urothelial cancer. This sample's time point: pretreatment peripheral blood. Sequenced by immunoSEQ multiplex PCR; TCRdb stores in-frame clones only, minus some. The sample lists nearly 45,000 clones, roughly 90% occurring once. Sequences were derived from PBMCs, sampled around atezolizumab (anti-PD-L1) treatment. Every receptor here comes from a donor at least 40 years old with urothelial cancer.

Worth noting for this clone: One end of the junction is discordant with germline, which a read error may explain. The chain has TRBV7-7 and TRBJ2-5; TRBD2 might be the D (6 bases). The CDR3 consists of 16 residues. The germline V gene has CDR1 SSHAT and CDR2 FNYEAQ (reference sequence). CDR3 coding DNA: TGTGCTAGCAGCTTAGATGCGGGGCCAGCCCAAGAGACCCAGTACTTC. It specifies CASSLDAGPAQETQYF.

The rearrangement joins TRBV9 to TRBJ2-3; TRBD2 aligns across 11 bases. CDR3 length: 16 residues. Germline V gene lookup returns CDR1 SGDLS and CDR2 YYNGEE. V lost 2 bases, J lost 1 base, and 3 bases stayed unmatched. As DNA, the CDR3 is TGTGCCAGCAGCGTGAGGGGACTAGCGGGCACAGATACGCAGTATTTT. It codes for CASSVRGLAGTDTQYF.

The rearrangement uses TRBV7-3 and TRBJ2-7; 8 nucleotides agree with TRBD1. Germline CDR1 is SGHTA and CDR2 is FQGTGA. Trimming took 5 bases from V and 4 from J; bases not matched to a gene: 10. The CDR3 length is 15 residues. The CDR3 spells CASSPGQGIMYEQYF. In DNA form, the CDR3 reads TGTGCCAGCAGCCCTGGACAGGGTATAATGTACGAGCAGTACTTC.

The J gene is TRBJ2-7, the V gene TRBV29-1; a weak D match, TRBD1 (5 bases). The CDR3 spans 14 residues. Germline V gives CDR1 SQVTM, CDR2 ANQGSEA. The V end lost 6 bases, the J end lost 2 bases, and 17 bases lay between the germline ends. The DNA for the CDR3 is TGCAGCGTCGCCGTGGGGCCCTACCCCTACGAGCAGTACTTC. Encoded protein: CSVAVGPYPYEQYF.

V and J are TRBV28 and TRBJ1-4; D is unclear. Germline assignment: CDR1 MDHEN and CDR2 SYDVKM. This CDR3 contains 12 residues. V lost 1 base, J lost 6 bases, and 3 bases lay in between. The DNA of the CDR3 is TGTGCCAGCAGTTTATCTCATGAAAAACTGTTTTTT. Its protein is CASSLSHEKLFF.

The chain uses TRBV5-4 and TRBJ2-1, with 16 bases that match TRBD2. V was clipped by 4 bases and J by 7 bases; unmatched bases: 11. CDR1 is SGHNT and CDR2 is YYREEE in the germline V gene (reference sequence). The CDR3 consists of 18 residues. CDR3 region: CASSPPVGLAGGRNEQFF. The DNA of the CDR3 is TGTGCCAGCAGCCCCCCCGTGGGACTAGCGGGAGGGAGGAATGAGCAGTTCTTC.

CDR3 nucleotide sequence: TGTGCCAGCAGCCGAGGACTAGTTGGGGAGCAGTTCTTC. It encodes CASSRGLVGEQFF. The chain combines TRBV14 with TRBJ2-1; 7 positions agree with TRBD2. Germline CDR1 is SGHDN and CDR2 is FVKESK. The CDR3 is 13 amino acids. V was clipped by 4 bases and J by 10 bases; unmatched bases: 7.

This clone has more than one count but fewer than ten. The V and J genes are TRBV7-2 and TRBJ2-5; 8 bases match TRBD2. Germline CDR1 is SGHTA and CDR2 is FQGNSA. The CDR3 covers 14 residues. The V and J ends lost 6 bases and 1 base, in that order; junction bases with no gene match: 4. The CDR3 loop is CASRVSGAQETQYF. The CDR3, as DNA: TGTGCCAGCAGAGTTAGCGGGGCCCAAGAGACCCAGTACTTC.

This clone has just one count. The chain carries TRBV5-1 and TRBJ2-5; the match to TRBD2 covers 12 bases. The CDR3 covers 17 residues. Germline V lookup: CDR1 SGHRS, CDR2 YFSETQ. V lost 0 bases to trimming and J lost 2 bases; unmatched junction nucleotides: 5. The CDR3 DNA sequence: TGCGCCAGCAGCTTGGCCCGGACTAGCGGGGATCAAGAGACCCAGTACTTC. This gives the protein CASSLARTSGDQETQYF.

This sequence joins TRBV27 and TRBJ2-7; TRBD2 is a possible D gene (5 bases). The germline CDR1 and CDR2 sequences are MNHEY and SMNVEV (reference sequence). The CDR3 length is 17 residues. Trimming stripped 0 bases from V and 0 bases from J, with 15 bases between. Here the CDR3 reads CASSLSPSRRSSYEQYF. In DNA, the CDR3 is TGTGCCAGCAGTTTATCCCCCTCCCGGAGGAGCTCCTACGAGCAGTACTTC.

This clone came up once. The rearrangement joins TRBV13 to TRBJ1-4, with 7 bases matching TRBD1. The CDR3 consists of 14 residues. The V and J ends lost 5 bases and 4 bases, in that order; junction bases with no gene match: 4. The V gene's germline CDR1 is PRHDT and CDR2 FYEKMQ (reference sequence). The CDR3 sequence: CASSQGQSNEKLFF. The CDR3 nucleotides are TGTGCCAGCAGCCAGGGACAGAGTAATGAAAAACTGTTTTTT.

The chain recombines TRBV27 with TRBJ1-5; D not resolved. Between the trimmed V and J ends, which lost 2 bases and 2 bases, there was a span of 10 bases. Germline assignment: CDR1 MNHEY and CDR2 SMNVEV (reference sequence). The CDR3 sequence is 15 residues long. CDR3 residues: CASSLRGYGNQPQHF. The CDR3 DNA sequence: TGTGCCAGCAGTTTAAGAGGTTATGGCAATCAGCCCCAGCATTTT.

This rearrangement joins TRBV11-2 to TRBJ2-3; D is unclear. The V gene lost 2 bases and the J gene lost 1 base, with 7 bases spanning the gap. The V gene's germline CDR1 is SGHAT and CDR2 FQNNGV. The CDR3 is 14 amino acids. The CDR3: CASSLSPGTDTQYF. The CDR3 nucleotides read TGTGCCAGCAGCTTATCCCCTGGCACAGATACGCAGTATTTT.

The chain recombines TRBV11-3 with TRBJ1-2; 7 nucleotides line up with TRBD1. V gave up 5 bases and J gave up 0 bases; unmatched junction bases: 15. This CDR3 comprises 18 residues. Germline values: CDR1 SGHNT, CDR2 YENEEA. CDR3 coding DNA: TGTGCCAGCAGCCCGGGGTTAAACCGGGGACAGCCTAACTATGGCTACACCTTC. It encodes CASSPGLNRGQPNYGYTF.

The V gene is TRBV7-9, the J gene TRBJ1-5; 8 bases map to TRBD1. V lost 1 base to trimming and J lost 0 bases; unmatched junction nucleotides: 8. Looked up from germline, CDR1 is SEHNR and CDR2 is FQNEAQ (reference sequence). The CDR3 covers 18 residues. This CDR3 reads CASSLGTGRGNSNQPQHF. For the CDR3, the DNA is TGTGCCAGCAGCTTAGGGACAGGGAGGGGAAATAGCAATCAGCCCCAGCATTTT.

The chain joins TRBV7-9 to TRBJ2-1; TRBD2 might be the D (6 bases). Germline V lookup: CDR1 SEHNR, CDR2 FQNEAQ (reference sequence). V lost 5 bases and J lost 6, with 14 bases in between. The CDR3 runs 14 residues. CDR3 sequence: CASSPAGRGNEQFF. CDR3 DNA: TGTGCCAGCAGCCCTGCGGGACGGGGCAATGAGCAGTTCTTC. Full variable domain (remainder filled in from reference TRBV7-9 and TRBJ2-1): DTGVSQNPRHKITKRGQNVTFRCDPISEHNRLYWYRQTLGQGPEFLTYFQNEAQLEKSRLLSDRFSAERPKGSFSTLEIQRTEQGDSAMYLCASSPAGRGNEQFFGPGTRLTVL.

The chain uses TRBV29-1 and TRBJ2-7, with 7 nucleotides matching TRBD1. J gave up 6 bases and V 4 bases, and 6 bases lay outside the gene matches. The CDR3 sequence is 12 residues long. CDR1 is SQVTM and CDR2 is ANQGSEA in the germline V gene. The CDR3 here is CSVGTGTGEQYF. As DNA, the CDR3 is TGCAGCGTTGGGACAGGTACTGGCGAGCAGTACTTC.

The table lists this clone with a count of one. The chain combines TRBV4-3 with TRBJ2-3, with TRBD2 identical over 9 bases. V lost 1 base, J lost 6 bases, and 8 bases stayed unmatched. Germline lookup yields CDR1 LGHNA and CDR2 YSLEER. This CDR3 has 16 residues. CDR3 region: CASSQAVAGAGDTQYF. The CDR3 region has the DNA TGCGCCAGCAGCCAAGCGGTAGCGGGAGCGGGGGATACGCAGTATTTT.

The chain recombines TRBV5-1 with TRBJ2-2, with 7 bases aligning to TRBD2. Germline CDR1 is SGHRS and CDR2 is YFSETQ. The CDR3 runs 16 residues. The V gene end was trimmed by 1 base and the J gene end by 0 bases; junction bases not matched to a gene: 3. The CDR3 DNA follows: TGCGCCAGCAGCTTGATCCTAGCGGCGAACACCGGGGAGCTGTTTTTT. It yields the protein CASSLILAANTGELFF.

The CDR3 bases are TGTGCCAGCAGCCTGGGACAACCTAATGAAAAACTGTTTTTT. Translated: CASSLGQPNEKLFF. V is TRBV5-6 and J is TRBJ1-4; D is perhaps TRBD1 (6 bases). Germline V gene sequence: CDR1 SGHDT, CDR2 YYEEEE. This CDR3 spans 14 amino acids. The V and J ends lost 4 bases and 3 bases respectively, with 10 bases between them.

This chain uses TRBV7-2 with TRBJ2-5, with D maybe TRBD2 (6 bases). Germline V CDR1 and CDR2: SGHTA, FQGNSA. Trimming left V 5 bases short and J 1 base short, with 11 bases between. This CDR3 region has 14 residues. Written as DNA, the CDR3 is TGTGCCAGCAGCCGCCAGCGGGCCCAAGAGACCCAGTACTTC. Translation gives CASSRQRAQETQYF.

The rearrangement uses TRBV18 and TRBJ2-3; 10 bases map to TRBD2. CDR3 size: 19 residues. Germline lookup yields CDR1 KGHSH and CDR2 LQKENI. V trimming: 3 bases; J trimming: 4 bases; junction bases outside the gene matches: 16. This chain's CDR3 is CASSPRWLAGVGPPDTQYF. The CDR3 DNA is TGTGCCAGCTCACCCCGTTGGCTAGCGGGAGTGGGGCCCCCAGATACGCAGTATTTT.

CDR3 protein: CASSLGGGQGGPSYEQYF. The DNA for the CDR3 is TGTGCCAGCAGCCTAGGAGGGGGACAGGGAGGACCCTCCTACGAGCAGTACTTC. This rearrangement joins TRBV7-9 to TRBJ2-7; 9 bases agree with TRBD1. CDR1 is SEHNR and CDR2 is FQNEAQ in the germline V gene (reference sequence). This CDR3 contains 18 residues. J lost 0 bases, V lost 5 bases, and 14 bases had no gene match.

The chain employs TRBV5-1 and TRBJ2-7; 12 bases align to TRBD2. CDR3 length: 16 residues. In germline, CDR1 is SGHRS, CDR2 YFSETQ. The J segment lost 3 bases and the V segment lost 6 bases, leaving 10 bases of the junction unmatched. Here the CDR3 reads CASTRTGTSGFYEQYF. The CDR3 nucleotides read TGCGCCAGCACGAGAACCGGGACTAGCGGGTTCTACGAGCAGTACTTC.

CDR3 loop: CASSQSGRPSGANVLTF. DNA of the CDR3: TGCGCCAGCAGCCAAAGCGGGAGGCCCTCCGGGGCCAACGTCCTGACTTTC. The chain combines TRBV4-1 with TRBJ2-6, with TRBD2 matching 9 bases. Per the germline V gene, CDR1 is MGHRA and CDR2 is YSYEKL. The trim removed 2 bases at V and 4 bases at J, leaving 6 bases unmatched. The CDR3 extends over 17 amino acids.